This T cell receptor (beta chain) was captured in a study of T cell clones after liver transplantation. About the study: Without induction therapy, subjects received standard immunosuppression until 12-24 months post-transplant. Overall study findings and caveats: Graft donor-reactive T cells may have migrated into the graft rather than being deleted.

The CDR3 has 15 amino acids. After removal of 1 base from V and 2 bases from J, the junction contained 4 bases not matched to a gene. The germline V gene has CDR1 PRHDT and CDR2 FYEKMQ (reference sequence). Some clones are missing from TCRdb's copy, which holds only in-frame ones; the method was immunoSEQ multiplex PCR. The table shows about 33,000 clones, with 90% to 95% occurring only once. On this clone itself: Its antigen is undetermined.

The chain links TRBV13 to TRBJ2-5, with 7 bases aligning to TRBD2. The specimen was CD8+ T cells from blood, collected 12 months after liver transplant. The TCR was taken from a human patient who received a liver transplant. The T cells may partly be graft donor cells. CDR3 sequence reads: CASSLDGRNQETQYF. CDR3 nucleotide sequence: TGTGCCAGCAGCTTAGACGGGAGGAATCAAGAGACCCAGTACTTC.